One and the same sample provided the 21 T cell receptor beta chains below, sequenced in a study of CD8+ T cells in alopecia areata. Reverse transcription of extracted RNA yielded cDNA, which provided the sequencing template. This table comes from immunoSEQ multiplex PCR, and its TCRdb copy is limited to in-frame clones, with some not included. This sample has about 200,000 clones, with roughly 60% found just once. Treatment defined: oral pan-JAK inhibitor, 5-10 mg twice daily. The specimen was CD4+ T cells sorted from blood, collected at week 24, from a patient treated with tofacitinib. The receptors derive from a human donor with alopecia areata.

This clone was detected a few times. This chain links TRBV7-6 with TRBJ2-1, with 14 bases fitting TRBD2. The germline gives CDR1 SGHVS, CDR2 FNYEAQ. The trim removed 0 bases at V and 9 bases at J, leaving 7 bases unmatched. The CDR3 covers 17 residues. The CDR3 DNA reads TGTGCCAGCAGCTTAGCAGGAATGACTAGCGGGGGGGTTGAGCAGTTCTTC. Its translation is CASSLAGMTSGGVEQFF.

V usage is TRBV6-6 and J usage is TRBJ2-7, with D possibly TRBD1 on 5 matching bases. This CDR3 comprises 14 residues. Germline V lookup: CDR1 MNHNY, CDR2 SVGAGI (reference sequence). The V gene lost 3 bases and the J gene lost 4 bases, with 13 bases spanning the gap. The CDR3 loop is CASSYETGSYEQYF. The CDR3 bases are TGTGCCAGCAGTTATGAAACAGGCTCTTACGAGCAGTACTTC.

The rearrangement joins TRBV29-1 to TRBJ2-7; tentatively, D is TRBD1 (5 bases). The CDR3 is 12 residues long. Germline CDR1 SQVTM, CDR2 ANQGSEA. V lost 7 bases and J lost 2, with 12 bases in between. The CDR3 sequence is CSAVTATYEQYF. The CDR3 nucleotides read TGCAGCGCAGTGACAGCTACCTACGAGCAGTACTTC.

Only a few counts were recorded for this clone. The chain joins TRBV5-1 to TRBJ1-2, with D perhaps TRBD1 (5 bases). V was shortened by 5 bases and J by 1 base, with 9 bases between the two germline ends. This CDR3 contains 13 residues. Germline loops: CDR1 SGHRS, CDR2 YFSETQ. CDR3 nucleotides: TGCGCCAGCAGAGAAGACAGTAACTATGGCTACACCTTC. Amino acid sequence: CASREDSNYGYTF.

In regard to this clone: At one boundary the junction diverges from the germline segment, which might be a read error. The chain recombines TRBV7-6 with TRBJ2-3; 13 positions match TRBD2. The CDR3 spans 13 residues. CDR1 is SGHVS, CDR2 FNYEAQ, per germline. The CDR3 spells CASSSGLAGAPDF. The DNA of the CDR3 is TGTGCCAGCAGCTCAGGACTAGCGGGGGCCCCGGATTTT.

The chain carries TRBV10-2 and TRBJ2-7; no clear D. In germline, CDR1 is WSHSY, CDR2 SAAADI. The CDR3 extends over 13 amino acids. V was shortened by 3 bases and J by 3 bases, with 9 bases between the two germline ends. CDR3 sequence: CASSEGMGYEQYF. The DNA of the CDR3 is TGCGCCAGCAGTGAAGGAATGGGCTACGAGCAGTACTTC.

This chain joins TRBV19 and TRBJ1-1; D gene uncertain. V gave up 7 bases and J gave up 3 bases, with 12 bases separating them. The CDR3 runs to 13 residues. Germline V CDR1 and CDR2: LNHDA, SQIVND (reference sequence). CDR3 bases: TGTGCCAGTAAGGGCCCCGTCGACACTGAAGCTTTCTTT. Its translation is CASKGPVDTEAFF. The full variable domain, completed using reference TRBV19 and TRBJ1-1, is DGGITQSPKYLFRKEGQNVTLSCEQNLNHDAMYWYRQDPGQGLRLIYYSQIVNDFQKGDIAEGYSVSREKKESFPLTVTSAQKNPTAFYLCASKGPVDTEAFFGQGTRLTVV.

The chain combines TRBV19 with TRBJ2-3; TRBD2 might be the D (5 bases). This CDR3 comprises 14 residues. CDR1 and CDR2 from the germline V gene are LNHDA and SQIVND (reference sequence). Deletions cut 2 bases from V and 2 bases from J, with 8 bases between. This CDR3 is CASSIPGSTDTQYF. CDR3 bases: TGTGCCAGTAGTATACCGGGGTCCACAGATACGCAGTATTTT.

As to this clone: Within the sample, other DNA sequences also encode this same CDR3. This chain links TRBV7-2 with TRBJ2-1, with D perhaps given as TRBD1 or TRBD2 (6 bases each). Trimming cost V 2 bases and J 3 bases, with 11 bases left between them. The germline V gene has CDR1 SGHTA and CDR2 FQGNSA. This CDR3 spans 15 amino acids. This chain's CDR3 is CASSLTGALYNEQFF. The CDR3 bases are TGTGCCAGCAGCTTAACGGGGGCTCTCTACAATGAGCAGTTCTTC. The whole variable domain, remainder taken from reference TRBV7-2 and TRBJ2-1, is GAGVSQSPSNKVTEKGKDVELRCDPISGHTALYWYRQSLGQGLEFLIYFQGNSAPDKSGLPSDRFSAERTGGSVSTLTIQRTQQEDSAVYLCASSLTGALYNEQFFGPGTRLTVL.

The chain joins TRBV7-2 to TRBJ2-7; D remains ambiguous. The V and J ends lost 5 bases and 2 bases respectively, with 7 bases between them. CDR1 and CDR2 (germline): SGHTA, FQGNSA. CDR3 length: 12 residues. The CDR3 loop reads CASSRHTYEQYF. The CDR3 DNA reads as TGTGCCAGCAGCCGTCATACCTACGAGCAGTACTTC.

This chain links TRBV7-2 with TRBJ2-3, with D perhaps TRBD2 (6 bases). The germline CDR1 and CDR2 sequences are SGHTA and FQGNSA. V shed 0 bases and J shed 0 bases, with 13 bases lying between them. The CDR3 extends over 17 amino acids. CDR3 coding DNA: TGTGCCAGCAGCTTAGCTTGGCTAGCGCTCAGCACAGATACGCAGTATTTT. This translates into CASSLAWLALSTDTQYF.

J is TRBJ2-2 and V is TRBV4-1; D not certain. Trimming took 0 bases from V and 5 from J, leaving 10 bases between them. Germline values: CDR1 MGHRA, CDR2 YSYEKL. This CDR3 contains 15 residues. CDR3 region: CASSQELTLTGELFF. CDR3 in DNA: TGCGCCAGCAGCCAAGAATTGACACTAACCGGGGAGCTGTTTTTT.

This chain joins TRBV30 and TRBJ1-2; 8 bases are a match to TRBD1. Germline values: CDR1 GTSNPN, CDR2 SVGIG (reference sequence). J was trimmed by 7 bases and V by 1 base; bases with no gene match: 14. CDR3 length: 16 residues. The CDR3: CAWSDHKETGGSGYTF. CDR3 DNA: TGTGCCTGGAGTGACCATAAAGAAACAGGGGGTAGTGGCTACACCTTC.

This chain uses TRBV27 with TRBJ1-5; 7 nucleotides agree with TRBD1. Trimming cost V 6 bases and J 4 bases; bases outside gene matches: 3. Germline values: CDR1 MNHEY, CDR2 SMNVEV (reference sequence). The CDR3 is 13 residues long. The CDR3 spells CASRSRGNQPQHF. The CDR3 bases are TGTGCCAGCAGGTCCAGGGGGAATCAGCCCCAGCATTTT.

This rearrangement joins TRBV10-3 to TRBJ2-3; TRBD2 aligns across 12 bases. In germline, CDR1 is ENHRY, CDR2 SYGVKD. The CDR3 loop spans 14 amino acids. V was clipped by 9 bases and J by 2 bases; unmatched bases: 3. CDR3 in amino acids: CAIRTSGDTDTQYF. The CDR3 DNA is TGTGCCATACGGACTAGCGGGGACACAGATACGCAGTATTTT.

The rearrangement joins TRBV4-1 to TRBJ1-5; D unclear. Germline V CDR1 and CDR2: MGHRA, YSYEKL. This CDR3 comprises 16 residues. Trimming stripped 1 base from V and 1 base from J, with 11 bases between. The CDR3 DNA reads as TGCGCCAGCAGCCAAGTATCACAGCAGAGCAATCAGCCCCAGCATTTT. Protein sequence: CASSQVSQQSNQPQHF.

In this sample, this clone turned up a few times. The chain couples TRBV29-1 to TRBJ2-4, with 9 bases that match TRBD2. Germline values: CDR1 SQVTM, CDR2 ANQGSEA. This CDR3 is 14 amino acids long. The J segment lost 7 bases and the V segment lost 2 bases, leaving 6 bases of the junction unmatched. The CDR3 region has the DNA TGCAGCGTTGAAAGGACTAGCGCAGGGAACATTCAGTACTTC. Translated, it gives CSVERTSAGNIQYF. Based on the CDR3 plus reference TRBV29-1 and TRBJ2-4, the full variable domain is SAVISQKPSRDICQRGTSLTIQCQVDSQVTMMFWYRQQPGQSLTLIATANQGSEATYESGFVIDKFPISRPNLTFSTLTVSNMSPEDSSIYLCSVERTSAGNIQYFGAGTRLSVL.

This clone occurred a few times. This sequence joins TRBV7-7 and TRBJ2-2, with a weak D call TRBD1 (6 bases). Germline V gives CDR1 SSHAT, CDR2 FNYEAQ (reference sequence). Deletions cut 5 bases from V and 6 bases from J, with 13 bases between. The CDR3 extends over 14 amino acids. This CDR3 is CASSVDRRAGELFF. CDR3 nucleotides: TGTGCCAGCAGCGTAGACAGGCGGGCCGGGGAGCTGTTTTTT.

The table lists this clone with a few counts. This chain links TRBV30 with TRBJ1-1, with D possibly being TRBD1 (5 bases). Deletions cut 4 bases from V and 6 bases from J, with 21 bases between. In germline, CDR1 is GTSNPN, CDR2 SVGIG (reference sequence). This CDR3 is 15 amino acids long. CDR3 nucleotides: TGTGCCTGGATCCCGATTCGCCAGGGAACGGCTGAAGCTTTCTTT. Translation: CAWIPIRQGTAEAFF.

The chain recombines TRBV29-1 with TRBJ2-7; 7 bases align to TRBD1. The V and J ends lost 0 bases and 0 bases, in that order; junction bases with no gene match: 17. CDR3 size: 19 residues. In germline, CDR1 is SQVTM, CDR2 ANQGSEA. This chain's CDR3 is CSVEDGTPGPGGSSYEQYF. The CDR3 nucleotides are TGCAGCGTTGAAGATGGCACCCCGGGACCAGGGGGAAGCTCCTACGAGCAGTACTTC.

This clone showed up just a few times. This chain connects TRBV11-2 to TRBJ2-1; TRBD2 might be the D (5 bases). Trimming shortened V by 2 bases and J by 9 bases, and 14 bases separated the two germline ends. Germline CDR1 reads SGHAT; CDR2 reads FQNNGV. CDR3 length: 14 residues. The CDR3 here is CASSLSRSEGEQFF. CDR3 in DNA: TGTGCCAGCAGCTTATCGAGGAGCGAGGGTGAGCAGTTCTTC.